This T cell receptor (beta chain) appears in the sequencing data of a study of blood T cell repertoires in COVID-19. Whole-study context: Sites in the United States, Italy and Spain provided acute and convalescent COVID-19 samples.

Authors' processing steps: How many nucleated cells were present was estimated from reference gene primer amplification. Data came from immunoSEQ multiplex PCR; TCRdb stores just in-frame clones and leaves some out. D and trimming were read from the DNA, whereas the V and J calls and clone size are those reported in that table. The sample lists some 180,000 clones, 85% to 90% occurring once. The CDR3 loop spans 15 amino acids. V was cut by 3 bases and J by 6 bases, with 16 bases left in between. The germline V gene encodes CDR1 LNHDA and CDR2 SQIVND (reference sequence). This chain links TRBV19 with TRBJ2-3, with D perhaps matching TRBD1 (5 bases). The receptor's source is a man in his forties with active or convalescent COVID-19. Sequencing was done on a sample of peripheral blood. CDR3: CASSINLQTADTQYF. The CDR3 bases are TGTGCCAGTAGTATTAATCTACAGACAGCGGATACGCAGTATTTT.